The 30 T cell receptor beta chains given below trace back to one sample, sequenced in a study of cytomegalovirus exposure and HLA in healthy donors. Repertoires were generated with immunoSEQ multiplex PCR, while TCRdb's copy carries only in-frame clones and drops some. The repertoire includes about 160,000 clones, about 85% of them detected once, and approximately 2.4% sits in the top ten. The source material was PBMCs. The receptors stem from a man in his thirties or forties in good health and CMV-seropositive.

This chain joins TRBV11-2 and TRBJ2-1; D may be TRBD1 (5 bases). The germline V gene has CDR1 SGHAT and CDR2 FQNNGV. CDR3 length: 12 residues. The V gene lost 2 bases and the J gene lost 7 bases, with 6 bases spanning the gap. CDR3: CASSLKGNEQFF. CDR3 DNA sequence: TGTGCCAGCAGCTTAAAGGGGAATGAGCAGTTCTTC.

This chain connects TRBV28 to TRBJ1-6, with D possibly matching TRBD1 (5 bases). Germline CDR1 MDHEN, CDR2 SYDVKM. The CDR3 runs 17 residues. V was clipped by 6 bases and J by 0 bases, with 15 bases between them. In DNA, the CDR3 is TGTGCCAGCAGCCCTCTCAGGGTGAGCTCCTATAATTCACCCCTCCACTTT. Its translation is CASSPLRVSSYNSPLHF.

V and J are TRBV7-9 and TRBJ2-7; maybe TRBD1 (6 bases). This CDR3 spans 15 amino acids. Trimming removed 7 bases from V and 5 bases from J, with 21 bases in between. Germline V gene data show CDR1 as SEHNR and CDR2 as FQNEAQ (reference sequence). The CDR3: CASTPPAGAFDEQYF. Written as DNA, the CDR3 is TGTGCCAGCACCCCCCCGGCAGGGGCCTTCGACGAGCAGTACTTC.

In this sample, this clone turned up once. The chain uses TRBV28 and TRBJ1-1, with D possibly matching TRBD1 (5 bases). Germline CDR1 and CDR2: MDHEN and SYDVKM. The CDR3 length is 14 residues. Trimming took off 6 bases at V and 1 base at J, with 12 bases between the two ends. The CDR3 protein is CASRGGGRNTEAFF. The DNA for the CDR3 is TGTGCCAGCAGGGGGGGAGGGAGGAACACTGAAGCTTTCTTT.

V gene TRBV19 combines with J gene TRBJ2-7; 9 bases are a match to TRBD1. Per germline, CDR1 LNHDA and CDR2 SQIVND (reference sequence). The CDR3 totals 17 residues. Trimming cost V 3 bases and J 3 bases; bases outside gene matches: 12. The CDR3 here is CASSIPSGQGEIYEQYF. Written as DNA, the CDR3 is TGTGCCAGTAGTATCCCCTCGGGACAGGGAGAAATCTACGAGCAGTACTTC.

The chain joins TRBV29-1 to TRBJ1-1; 12 positions agree with TRBD1. V shed 8 bases, J shed 7 bases, and the junction held 17 bases outside the gene matches. This CDR3 has 16 amino acids. From germline, CDR1 is SQVTM and CDR2 ANQGSEA. The CDR3 sequence: CSPEVRDRGRVGEAFF. In DNA, the CDR3 is TGCAGCCCCGAAGTCCGGGACAGGGGGCGCGTCGGTGAAGCTTTCTTT.

This clone was picked up one time. CDR3 amino acids: CASSFTGGLTDTQYF. CDR3 nucleotides: TGTGCCAGCAGTTTCACGGGGGGTCTCACAGATACGCAGTATTTT. The rearrangement links TRBV6-5 to TRBJ2-3; 7 positions match TRBD2. Looked up from germline, CDR1 is MNHEY and CDR2 is SVGAGI. This CDR3 is built from 15 residues. J was trimmed by 2 bases and V by 4 bases; bases with no gene match: 6.

The chain recombines TRBV2 with TRBJ2-3; D is uncertain. Germline CDR1 SNHLY, CDR2 FYNNEI. This CDR3 has 13 residues. Trimming stripped 9 bases from V and 5 bases from J, with 15 bases between. The CDR3 region is CARRRYEVDTQYF. As DNA, the CDR3 is TGTGCCAGAAGAAGATATGAGGTAGATACGCAGTATTTT. Looking up the rest from reference TRBV2 and TRBJ2-3 gives the full variable domain: EPEVTQTPSHQVTQMGQEVILRCVPISNHLYFYWYRQILGQKVEFLVSFYNNEISEKSEIFDDQFSVERPDGSNFTLKIRSTKLEDSAMYFCARRRYEVDTQYFGPGTRLTVL.

The chain links TRBV21-1 to TRBJ1-5; the table's D call TRBD1 went unverified against the DNA. TRBV21-1 counts as a pseudogene. The CDR3 has 15 amino acids. For the CDR3, the DNA is TGTGCCAGCAGCAAAAGCAGGCAGGAACATCAGCCCCAGCATTTT. Protein sequence: CASSKSRQEHQPQHF.

The chain couples TRBV5-1 to TRBJ1-2, with 7 bases identical to TRBD1. CDR3 size: 15 residues. The junction had 6 bases not matched to a gene; V was cut back by 1 base and J by 3 bases. Germline assignment: CDR1 SGHRS and CDR2 YFSETQ. CDR3 sequence (DNA): TGCGCCAGCAGCTTGCAAGGGGGCACGGACTATGGCTACACCTTC. It yields the protein CASSLQGGTDYGYTF. The variable domain in full, with the rest retrieved from reference TRBV5-1 and TRBJ1-2, is KAGVTQTPRYLIKTRGQQVTLSCSPISGHRSVSWYQQTPGQGLQFLFEYFSETQRNKGNFPGRFSGRQFSNSRSEMNVSTLELGDSALYLCASSLQGGTDYGYTFGSGTRLTVV.

V is TRBV7-9 and J is TRBJ2-5; TRBD1 aligns across 10 bases. This CDR3 contains 14 residues. The V segment lost 4 bases and the J segment 4 bases; nucleotides outside the gene matches: 3. CDR1 and CDR2 (germline): SEHNR, FQNEAQ (reference sequence). The CDR3 nucleotides read TGTGCCAGCAGCTCGGGACAGGGGTTAGAGACCCAGTACTTC. This translates into CASSSGQGLETQYF.

This rearrangement joins TRBV5-1 to TRBJ1-2, with 7 positions matching TRBD1. Trimming removed 0 bases from V and 4 bases from J; junction bases left unmatched: 6. The CDR3 length is 15 residues. Germline V CDR1 and CDR2: SGHRS, YFSETQ. CDR3 amino acids: CASSLVEGAVYGYTF. The CDR3 DNA follows: TGCGCCAGCAGCTTGGTAGAGGGGGCGGTCTATGGCTACACCTTC. Supplemented by reference TRBV5-1 and TRBJ1-2, the full variable domain reads KAGVTQTPRYLIKTRGQQVTLSCSPISGHRSVSWYQQTPGQGLQFLFEYFSETQRNKGNFPGRFSGRQFSNSRSEMNVSTLELGDSALYLCASSLVEGAVYGYTFGSGTRLTVV.

This chain links TRBV6-5 with TRBJ2-7; TRBD1 matches at 8 bases. After removal of 7 bases from V and 2 bases from J, the junction contained 7 bases not matched to a gene. CDR1 and CDR2 from the germline V gene are MNHEY and SVGAGI. CDR3 length: 14 amino acids. The CDR3 reads CASTPGQAPYEQYF. CDR3 in DNA: TGTGCCAGCACTCCGGGACAGGCTCCCTACGAGCAGTACTTC.

The count of this clone is one. The J gene is TRBJ1-1, the V gene TRBV4-3, with 7 bases matching TRBD1. Per the germline V gene, CDR1 is LGHNA and CDR2 is YSLEER. The V segment lost 3 bases and the J segment 5 bases; nucleotides outside the gene matches: 9. The CDR3 is made up of 15 amino acids. For the CDR3, the DNA is TGCGCCAGCAGCCACGGGACAGCCGAGCAAACTGAAGCTTTCTTT. Translated, it gives CASSHGTAEQTEAFF.

The V call is TRBV2, the J call TRBJ2-3; TRBD2 matches at 9 bases. Germline CDR1 is SNHLY and CDR2 is FYNNEI. This CDR3 has 15 residues. Losses at the gene ends were 3 bases for V and 5 bases for J; bases not matched to a gene: 6. CDR3 in amino acids: CASSDPAGGQDTQYF. CDR3 in DNA: TGTGCCAGCAGTGACCCAGCGGGAGGACAAGATACGCAGTATTTT.

This rearrangement joins TRBV7-9 to TRBJ1-1, with 8 bases fitting TRBD1. Germline V gene sequence: CDR1 SEHNR, CDR2 FQNEAQ (reference sequence). The V and J ends lost 5 bases and 5 bases, in that order; junction bases with no gene match: 13. This CDR3 comprises 16 residues. The chain's CDR3 is CASSRDRGPQRTEAFF. CDR3 bases: TGTGCCAGCAGCCGCGACAGGGGACCCCAACGTACTGAAGCTTTCTTT. Combining the CDR3 with reference TRBV7-9 and TRBJ1-1 gives the whole variable domain DTGVSQNPRHKITKRGQNVTFRCDPISEHNRLYWYRQTLGQGPEFLTYFQNEAQLEKSRLLSDRFSAERPKGSFSTLEIQRTEQGDSAMYLCASSRDRGPQRTEAFFGQGTRLTVV.

This rearrangement joins TRBV5-1 to TRBJ2-7; possible D gene TRBD1, 7 bases. This CDR3 contains 14 residues. Per the germline V gene, CDR1 is SGHRS and CDR2 is YFSETQ. Trimming took off 0 bases at V and 6 bases at J, with 13 bases between the two ends. CDR3 sequence reads: CASSLAGQGGEQYF. CDR3 in DNA: TGCGCCAGCAGCTTGGCCGGGCAGGGGGGCGAGCAGTACTTC. Variable domain in full (rest from reference TRBV5-1 and TRBJ2-7): KAGVTQTPRYLIKTRGQQVTLSCSPISGHRSVSWYQQTPGQGLQFLFEYFSETQRNKGNFPGRFSGRQFSNSRSEMNVSTLELGDSALYLCASSLAGQGGEQYFGPGTRLTVT.

The rearrangement links TRBV2 to TRBJ2-7; 8 bases are a match to TRBD1. V shed 10 bases and J 6 bases; nucleotides not matched to a gene: 11. Germline V gene sequence: CDR1 SNHLY, CDR2 FYNNEI. The CDR3 contains 13 residues. The CDR3 reads CATTLDRVIEQYF. CDR3 coding DNA: TGTGCCACCACTCTGGACAGGGTAATCGAGCAGTACTTC.

CDR3: CASSVVESGGGGELFF. The CDR3 DNA reads as TGTGCCAGCAGCGTAGTAGAAAGCGGGGGAGGCGGGGAGCTGTTTTTT. This chain uses TRBV9 with TRBJ2-2, with 8 bases aligning to TRBD2. Germline V CDR1 and CDR2: SGDLS, YYNGEE. This CDR3 has 16 residues. The V gene end was trimmed by 0 bases and the J gene end by 7 bases; junction bases not matched to a gene: 8.

J is TRBJ2-7 and V is TRBV6-5; 12 positions match TRBD2. This CDR3 contains 15 residues. V was clipped by 6 bases and J by 1 base; unmatched bases: 4. CDR1 and CDR2 from the germline V gene are MNHEY and SVGAGI. The CDR3: CASSWLAGGSYEQYF. The CDR3, as DNA: TGTGCCAGCAGCTGGCTAGCGGGGGGGTCCTACGAGCAGTACTTC.

This chain connects TRBV7-8 to TRBJ1-2; 9 bases agree with TRBD1. Unmatched junction bases numbered 11, after V lost 5 bases and J lost 4 bases. The germline gives CDR1 SGHVS, CDR2 FQNEAQ. The CDR3 has 16 residues. The CDR3 protein is CASSRDRVGSSYGYTF. CDR3 in DNA: TGTGCCAGCAGCCGGGACAGGGTGGGTTCTAGCTATGGCTACACCTTC. The variable domain in full, with the rest retrieved from reference TRBV7-8 and TRBJ1-2, is GAGVSQSPRYKVAKRGQDVALRCDPISGHVSLFWYQQALGQGPEFLTYFQNEAQLDKSGLPSDRFFAERPEGSVSTLKIQRTQQEDSAVYLCASSRDRVGSSYGYTFGSGTRLTVV.

V usage is TRBV2 and J usage is TRBJ2-7; 10 bases line up with TRBD1. The CDR3 covers 15 residues. CDR1 SNHLY and CDR2 FYNNEI come from the germline V gene. V lost 6 bases, J lost 2 bases, and 7 bases stayed unmatched. CDR3 in DNA: TGTGCCAGCAGGGCGCCGGGACAGGGGACCTACGAGCAGTACTTC. Translated: CASRAPGQGTYEQYF.

Of note for this clone: The same CDR3 also results from other DNA sequences found in this sample. The V and J genes are TRBV2 and TRBJ1-2; 8 bases are a match to TRBD1. This CDR3 region has 13 residues. CDR1 and CDR2 from the germline V gene are SNHLY and FYNNEI. After removal of 6 bases from V and 1 base from J, the junction contained 1 base not matched to a gene. The CDR3 loop is CASRGQGNYGYTF. The CDR3 nucleotides read TGTGCCAGCAGAGGACAGGGTAACTATGGCTACACCTTC.

This chain uses TRBV5-1 with TRBJ2-5; D is possibly TRBD2 (6 bases). The CDR3 has 15 amino acids. CDR1 and CDR2 (germline): SGHRS, YFSETQ. The V end was cut by 0 bases, the J end by 5 bases, with 14 bases between. The CDR3 is CASSLEGGVLETQYF. The CDR3 nucleotides are TGCGCCAGCAGCTTGGAAGGCGGGGTGCTGGAGACCCAGTACTTC.

This rearrangement joins TRBV13 to TRBJ2-5; D is possibly TRBD1 (6 bases). Germline V gene lookup returns CDR1 PRHDT and CDR2 FYEKMQ (reference sequence). This CDR3 is built from 17 residues. Trimming took off 0 bases at V and 5 bases at J, with 19 bases between the two ends. Here the CDR3 reads CASSLGAGDRTSETQYF. CDR3 nucleotide sequence: TGTGCCAGCAGCTTAGGTGCTGGAGACAGGACGTCGGAGACCCAGTACTTC.

The J gene is TRBJ2-3, the V gene TRBV11-3, with no clear D. This CDR3 spans 13 amino acids. Germline values: CDR1 SGHNT, CDR2 YENEEA. Trimming stripped 1 base from V and 7 bases from J, with 9 bases between. The CDR3 loop is CASSLGLRHTQYF. DNA for the CDR3: TGTGCCAGCAGCTTAGGACTGAGACATACGCAGTATTTT.

The sample holds a few counts of this clone. The chain couples TRBV2 to TRBJ1-1, with 9 nucleotides matching TRBD1. The germline CDR1 and CDR2 sequences are SNHLY and FYNNEI. The CDR3 has 13 amino acids. V lost 11 bases to trimming and J lost 0 bases; unmatched junction nucleotides: 4. The CDR3 loop is CAGTGNLNTEAFF. CDR3 DNA sequence: TGTGCCGGGACAGGGAACCTGAACACTGAAGCTTTCTTT.

This chain links TRBV2 with TRBJ2-4; 9 bases line up with TRBD1. Germline CDR1 reads SNHLY; CDR2 reads FYNNEI. The V segment lost 7 bases and the J segment 7 bases; nucleotides outside the gene matches: 5. The length of the CDR3 is 13 residues. The DNA for the CDR3 is TGTGCCAGCAAGACAGGGGGATTGAACATTCAGTACTTC. Translation: CASKTGGLNIQYF.

The chain couples TRBV30 to TRBJ1-5, with D perhaps matching TRBD1 (6 bases). V was pared by 1 base and J by 7 bases, with 11 bases between. CDR1 is GTSNPN, CDR2 SVGIG, per germline (reference sequence). CDR3 size: 13 residues. The CDR3, as DNA: TGTGCCTGGAGTGACAGGGCTGCACAGCCCCAGCATTTT. Amino acids: CAWSDRAAQPQHF.

The rearrangement links TRBV6-4 to TRBJ1-2; 10 bases are a match to TRBD1. The V and J ends lost 3 bases and 4 bases, in that order; junction bases with no gene match: 8. Germline V CDR1 and CDR2: MRHNA, SNTAGT. There are 16 residues in the CDR3. CDR3 residues: CASSEGTGDRSYGYTF. CDR3 nucleotides: TGTGCCAGCAGTGAAGGGACAGGGGATCGTAGCTATGGCTACACCTTC.